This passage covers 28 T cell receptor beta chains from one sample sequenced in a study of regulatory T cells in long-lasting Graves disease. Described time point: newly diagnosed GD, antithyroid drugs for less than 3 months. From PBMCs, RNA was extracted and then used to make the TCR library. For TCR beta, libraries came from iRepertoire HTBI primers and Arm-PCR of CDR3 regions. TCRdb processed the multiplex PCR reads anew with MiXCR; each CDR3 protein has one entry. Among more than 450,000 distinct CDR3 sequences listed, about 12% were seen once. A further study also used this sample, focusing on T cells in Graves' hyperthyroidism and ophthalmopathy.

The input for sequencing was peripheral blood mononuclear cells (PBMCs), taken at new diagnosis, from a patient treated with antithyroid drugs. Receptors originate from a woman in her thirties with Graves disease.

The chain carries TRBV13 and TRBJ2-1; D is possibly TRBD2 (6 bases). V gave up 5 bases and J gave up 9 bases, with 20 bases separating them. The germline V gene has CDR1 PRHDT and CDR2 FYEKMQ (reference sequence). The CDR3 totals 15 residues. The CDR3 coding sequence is TGTGCCAGCAGCCGCGCTAGCGACCTGGGGGGTGAGCAGTTCTTC. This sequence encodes CASSRASDLGGEQFF.

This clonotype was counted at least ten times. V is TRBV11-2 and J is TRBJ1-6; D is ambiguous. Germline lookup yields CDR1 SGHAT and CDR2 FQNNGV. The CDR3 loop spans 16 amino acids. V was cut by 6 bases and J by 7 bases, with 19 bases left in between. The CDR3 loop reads CASRRTSGRRNSPLHF. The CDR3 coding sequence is TGTGCCAGCAGGCGGACGTCGGGGAGGAGGAATTCACCCCTCCACTTT.

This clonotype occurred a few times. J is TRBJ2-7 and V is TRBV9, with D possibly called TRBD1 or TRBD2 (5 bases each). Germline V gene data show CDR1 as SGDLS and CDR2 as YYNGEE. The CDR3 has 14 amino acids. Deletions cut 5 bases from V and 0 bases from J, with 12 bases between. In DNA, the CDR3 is TGTGCCAGCAGTACGGGGCGAAGCTCCTACGAGCAGTACTTC. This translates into CASSTGRSSYEQYF.

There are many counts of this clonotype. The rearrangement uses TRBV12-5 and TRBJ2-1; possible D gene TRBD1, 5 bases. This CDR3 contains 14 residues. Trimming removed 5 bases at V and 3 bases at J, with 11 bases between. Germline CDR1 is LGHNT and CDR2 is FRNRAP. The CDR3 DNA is TGTGCTAGTGGTATTGGGGCCGGCTACAATGAGCAGTTCTTC. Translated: CASGIGAGYNEQFF.

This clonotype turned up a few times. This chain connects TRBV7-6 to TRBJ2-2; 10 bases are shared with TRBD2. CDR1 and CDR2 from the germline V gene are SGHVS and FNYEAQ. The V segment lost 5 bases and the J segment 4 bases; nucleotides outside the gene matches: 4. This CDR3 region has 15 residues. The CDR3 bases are TGTGCCAGCAGCAGGACTAGCGGACCCACCGGGGAGCTGTTTTTT. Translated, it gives CASSRTSGPTGELFF.

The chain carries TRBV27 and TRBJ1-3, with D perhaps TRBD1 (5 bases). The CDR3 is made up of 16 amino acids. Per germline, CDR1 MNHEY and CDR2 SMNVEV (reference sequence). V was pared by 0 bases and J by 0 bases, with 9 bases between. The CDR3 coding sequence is TGTGCCAGCAGTTTATCAAGGGGATTCTCTGGAAACACCATATATTTT. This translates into CASSLSRGFSGNTIYF.

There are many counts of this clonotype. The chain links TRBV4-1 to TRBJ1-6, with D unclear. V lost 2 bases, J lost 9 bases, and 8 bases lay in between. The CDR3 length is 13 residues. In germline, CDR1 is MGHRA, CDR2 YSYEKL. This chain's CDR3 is CASSQHSGSPLHF. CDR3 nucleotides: TGCGCCAGCAGCCAACACTCCGGTTCACCCCTCCACTTT.

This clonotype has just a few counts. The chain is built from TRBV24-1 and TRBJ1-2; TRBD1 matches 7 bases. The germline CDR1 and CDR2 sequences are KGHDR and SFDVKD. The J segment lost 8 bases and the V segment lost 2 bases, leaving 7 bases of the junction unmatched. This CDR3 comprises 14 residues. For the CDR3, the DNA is TGTGCCACCAGTGATTCAGACAGGGCTGGGGGCTACACCTTC. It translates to CATSDSDRAGGYTF.

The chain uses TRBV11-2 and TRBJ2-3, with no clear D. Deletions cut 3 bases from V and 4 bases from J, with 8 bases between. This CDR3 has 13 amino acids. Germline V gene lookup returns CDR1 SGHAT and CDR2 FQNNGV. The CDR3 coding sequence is TGTGCCAGCAGCTTGGACGATTCAGATACGCAGTATTTT. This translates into CASSLDDSDTQYF. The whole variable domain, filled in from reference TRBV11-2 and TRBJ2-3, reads EAGVAQSPRYKIIEKRQSVAFWCNPISGHATLYWYQQILGQGPKLLIQFQNNGVVDDSQLPKDRFSAERLKGVDSTLKIQPAKLEDSAVYLCASSLDDSDTQYFGPGTRLTVL.

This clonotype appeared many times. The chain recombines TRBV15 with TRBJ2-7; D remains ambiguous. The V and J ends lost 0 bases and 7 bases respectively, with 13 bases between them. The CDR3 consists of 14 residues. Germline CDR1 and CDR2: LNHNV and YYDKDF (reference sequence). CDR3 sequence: CATSRDPDGGEQYF. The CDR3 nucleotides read TGTGCCACCAGCAGAGATCCAGACGGCGGTGAGCAGTACTTC.

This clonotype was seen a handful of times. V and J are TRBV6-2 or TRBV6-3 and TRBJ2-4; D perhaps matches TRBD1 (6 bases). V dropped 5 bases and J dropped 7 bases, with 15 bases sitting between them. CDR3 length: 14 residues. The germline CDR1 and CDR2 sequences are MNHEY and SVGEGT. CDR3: CASSVQQGANIQYF. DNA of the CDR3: TGTGCCAGCAGTGTCCAACAGGGTGCGAACATTCAGTACTTC.

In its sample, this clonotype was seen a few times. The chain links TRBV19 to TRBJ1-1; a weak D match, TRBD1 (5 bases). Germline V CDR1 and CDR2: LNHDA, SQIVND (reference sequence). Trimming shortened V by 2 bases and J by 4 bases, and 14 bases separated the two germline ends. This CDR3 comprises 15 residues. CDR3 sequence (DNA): TGTGCCAGTAGTATATCCGCAGGGAGGGGCACTGAAGCTTTCTTT. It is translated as CASSISAGRGTEAFF.

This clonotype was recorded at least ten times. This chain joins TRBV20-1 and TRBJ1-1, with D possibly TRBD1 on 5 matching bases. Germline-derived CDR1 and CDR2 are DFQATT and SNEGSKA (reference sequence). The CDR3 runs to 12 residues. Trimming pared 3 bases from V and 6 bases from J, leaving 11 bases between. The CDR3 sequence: CSASSGSAEAFF. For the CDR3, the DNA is TGCAGTGCTAGTTCAGGGTCGGCTGAAGCTTTCTTT.

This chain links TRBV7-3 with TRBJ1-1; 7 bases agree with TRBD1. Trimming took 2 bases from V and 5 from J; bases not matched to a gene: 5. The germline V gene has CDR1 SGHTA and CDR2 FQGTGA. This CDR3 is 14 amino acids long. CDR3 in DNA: TGTGCCAGCAGCTTATCAGGGGGGGTGACTGAAGCTTTCTTT. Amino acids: CASSLSGGVTEAFF.

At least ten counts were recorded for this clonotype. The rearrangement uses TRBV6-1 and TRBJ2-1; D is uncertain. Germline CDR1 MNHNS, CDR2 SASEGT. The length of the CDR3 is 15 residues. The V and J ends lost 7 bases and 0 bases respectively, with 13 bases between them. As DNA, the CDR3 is TGTGCCAGCAAGCAGGCCCTGAGCTCCTACAATGAGCAGTTCTTC. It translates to CASKQALSSYNEQFF.

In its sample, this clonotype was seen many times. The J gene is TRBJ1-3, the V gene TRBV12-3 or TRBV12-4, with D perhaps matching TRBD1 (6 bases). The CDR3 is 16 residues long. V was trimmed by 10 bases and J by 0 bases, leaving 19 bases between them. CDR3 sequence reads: CANKQGPPYSGNTIYF. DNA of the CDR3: TGTGCCAACAAACAGGGACCCCCTTACTCTGGAAACACCATATATTTT.

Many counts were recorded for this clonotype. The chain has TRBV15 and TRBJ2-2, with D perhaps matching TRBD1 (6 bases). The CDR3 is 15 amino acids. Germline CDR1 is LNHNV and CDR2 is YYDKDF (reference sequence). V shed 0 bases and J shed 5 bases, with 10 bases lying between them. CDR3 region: CATSRDTGRTGELFF. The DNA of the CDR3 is TGTGCCACCAGCAGAGATACAGGGCGGACCGGGGAGCTGTTTTTT. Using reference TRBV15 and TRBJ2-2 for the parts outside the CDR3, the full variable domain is DAMVIQNPRYQVTQFGKPVTLSCSQTLNHNVMYWYQQKSSQAPKLLFHYYDKDFNNEADTPDNFQSRRPNTSFCFLDIRSPGLGDTAMYLCATSRDTGRTGELFFGEGSRLTVL.

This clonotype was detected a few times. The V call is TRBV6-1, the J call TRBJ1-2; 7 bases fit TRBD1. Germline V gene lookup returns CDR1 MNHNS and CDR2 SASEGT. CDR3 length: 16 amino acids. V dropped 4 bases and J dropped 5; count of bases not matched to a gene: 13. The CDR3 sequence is CASSVVLGQSGYGYTF. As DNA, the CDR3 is TGTGCCAGCAGTGTCGTTCTGGGACAGTCGGGATATGGCTACACCTTC.

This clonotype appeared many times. CDR3 region: CASSSLTLVSSYNEQFF. The CDR3 DNA follows: TGTGCCAGTAGTAGCCTTACACTAGTTTCCTCCTACAATGAGCAGTTCTTC. The gene calls are TRBV19 and TRBJ2-1; D may be TRBD2 (5 bases). The CDR3 totals 17 residues. V lost 4 bases to trimming and J lost 0 bases, with 16 bases between them. CDR1 LNHDA and CDR2 SQIVND come from the germline V gene (reference sequence).

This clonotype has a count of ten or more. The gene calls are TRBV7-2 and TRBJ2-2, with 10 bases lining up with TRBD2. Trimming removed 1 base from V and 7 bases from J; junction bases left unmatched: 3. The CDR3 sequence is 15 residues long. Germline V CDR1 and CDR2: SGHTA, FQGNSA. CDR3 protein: CASSLDGLAVGELFF. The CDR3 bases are TGTGCCAGCAGCTTAGACGGACTAGCGGTCGGGGAGCTGTTTTTT. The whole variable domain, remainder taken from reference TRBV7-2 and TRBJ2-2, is GAGVSQSPSNKVTEKGKDVELRCDPISGHTALYWYRQSLGQGLEFLIYFQGNSAPDKSGLPSDRFSAERTGGSVSTLTIQRTQQEDSAVYLCASSLDGLAVGELFFGEGSRLTVL.

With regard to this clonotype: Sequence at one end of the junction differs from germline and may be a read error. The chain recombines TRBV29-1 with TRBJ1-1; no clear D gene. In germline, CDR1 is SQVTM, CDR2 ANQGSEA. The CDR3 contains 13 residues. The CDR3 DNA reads TGCAACGTTGTTAGGATTACGGGCACTGAAGCTTTCTTT. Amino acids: CNVVRITGTEAFF.

This chain's CDR3 is CSVRLARSYEQYF. The CDR3, as DNA: TGCAGCGTTCGGCTAGCTAGGTCCTACGAGCAGTACTTC. V gene TRBV29-1 combines with J gene TRBJ2-7; D is perhaps TRBD2 (5 bases). Germline V gene lookup returns CDR1 SQVTM and CDR2 ANQGSEA. V shed 5 bases and J shed 1 base, with 12 bases lying between them. This CDR3 region has 13 residues.

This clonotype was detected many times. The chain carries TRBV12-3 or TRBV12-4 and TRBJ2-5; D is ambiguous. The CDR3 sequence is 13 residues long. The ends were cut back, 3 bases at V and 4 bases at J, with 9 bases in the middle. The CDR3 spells CASSFSIGETQYF. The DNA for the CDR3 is TGTGCCAGCAGTTTTAGTATCGGAGAGACCCAGTACTTC.

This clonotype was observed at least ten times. CDR3: CASSGLTGYTEAFF. CDR3 DNA: TGTGCCAGCTCAGGTCTAACAGGGTACACTGAAGCTTTCTTT. The chain has TRBV18 and TRBJ1-1, with D possibly TRBD1 on 6 matching bases. V lost 5 bases and J 3 bases, leaving 13 bases between the germline ends. The germline CDR1 and CDR2 sequences are KGHSH and LQKENI. The CDR3 length is 14 residues.

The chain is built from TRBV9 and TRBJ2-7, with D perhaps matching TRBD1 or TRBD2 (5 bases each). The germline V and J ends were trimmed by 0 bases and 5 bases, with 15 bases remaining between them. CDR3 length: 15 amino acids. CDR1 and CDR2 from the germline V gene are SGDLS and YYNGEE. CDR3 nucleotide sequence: TGTGCCAGCAGCGTAGGTGTCCACGGGGCCCACGAGCAGTACTTC. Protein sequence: CASSVGVHGAHEQYF.

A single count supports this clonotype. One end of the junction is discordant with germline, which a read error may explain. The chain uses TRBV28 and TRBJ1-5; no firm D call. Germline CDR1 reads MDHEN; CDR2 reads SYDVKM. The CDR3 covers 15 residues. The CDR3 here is CASSFPSYSNKPQHF. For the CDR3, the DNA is TGTGCCAGCAGTTTTCCCTCGTATAGCAATAAGCCCCAGCATTTT.

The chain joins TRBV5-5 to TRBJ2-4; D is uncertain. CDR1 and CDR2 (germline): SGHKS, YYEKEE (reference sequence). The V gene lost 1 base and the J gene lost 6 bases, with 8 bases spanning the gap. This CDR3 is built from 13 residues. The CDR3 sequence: CASSLQGLNIQYF. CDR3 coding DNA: TGTGCCAGCAGCTTGCAAGGGTTAAACATTCAGTACTTC.

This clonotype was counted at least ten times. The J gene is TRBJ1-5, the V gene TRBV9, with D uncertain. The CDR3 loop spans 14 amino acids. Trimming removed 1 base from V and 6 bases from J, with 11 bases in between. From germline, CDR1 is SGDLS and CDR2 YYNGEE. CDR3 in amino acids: CASSVFELGQPQHF. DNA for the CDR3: TGTGCCAGCAGCGTATTTGAGCTGGGTCAGCCCCAGCATTTT.